This T cell receptor beta chain was observed in a study of T cell changes during pregnancy in multiple sclerosis. Here immunoSEQ multiplex PCR was the method, and the copy in TCRdb shows in-frame clones only, minus some. This repertoire shows 79,000 or so clones, approximately 91% found once; its top ten account for less than 3.5%. The TCR was taken from a female donor with multiple sclerosis, enrolled in a pregnancy study. Source: peripheral blood, taken before pregnancy.

The CDR3 sequence is CASSLGRWEIAGNTIYF. The CDR3 DNA reads TGTGCCAGCAGCTTAGGGAGGTGGGAGATTGCTGGAAACACCATATATTTT. The genes are TRBV7-8 and TRBJ1-3; D is unclear. The V end lost 1 base, the J end lost 2 bases, and 15 bases lay between the germline ends. Germline V gene lookup returns CDR1 SGHVS and CDR2 FQNEAQ. This CDR3 comprises 17 residues.